Listed below are T cell receptor beta chains from one sample, sequenced in a study of blood T cell repertoires in COVID-19. The assay was immunoSEQ multiplex PCR, and TCRdb's table has in-frame clones only and misses some. The data contain 90,000 to 100,000 clones, roughly 82% of them singletons. Sequences were obtained from peripheral blood. The receptor source for this set is a man in his 70s with active or convalescent COVID-19. Each CDR3 is given with its conserved first and last residue. The D gene is left open where the match is weak. The listing skips clone size in some rows; elsewhere it reads once, few, many or a size class.

size,J,V,D,DNA,CDR3
NA,TRBJ2-7,TRBV6-2/TRBV6-3,NA,TGTGCCAGCAGTAACCGGTACGAGCAGTACTTC,CASSNRYEQYF
NA,TRBJ2-1,TRBV7-9,NA,TGTGCCAGCAGCTTAGCTGGGGCTGATGAGCAGTTCTTC,CASSLAGADEQFF
NA,TRBJ1-5,TRBV2,TRBD1,TGTGCCAGCAGTGAATCAGGGGGCGGCAATCAGCCCCAGCATTTT,CASSESGGGNQPQHF
NA,TRBJ2-1,TRBV6-1,TRBD2,TGTGCCAGCAGTGAAGGGGGGGGGAACTACAATGAGCAGTTCTTC,CASSEGGGNYNEQFF
few,TRBJ2-1,TRBV9,TRBD2,TGTGCCAGCAGCGCTACCAATAGCGGGGGCTCCTACAATGAGCAGTTCTTC,CASSATNSGGSYNEQFF
NA,TRBJ1-2,TRBV20-1,NA,TGCAGTGCAATACAGAACTATGGCTACACCTTC,CSAIQNYGYTF
once,TRBJ2-1,TRBV20-1,TRBD2,TGCAGTGCTAGTAGTCGGCGGGGGGGCATTGTAAATGAGCAGTTCTTC,CSASSRRGGIVNEQFF
NA,TRBJ2-5,TRBV11-3,TRBD2,TGTGCCAGCAGCAAACCTAGGACTAGCGGGGGTTCAGAGACCCAGTACTTC,CASSKPRTSGGSETQYF
NA,TRBJ2-6,TRBV4-1,TRBD1,TGCGCCAGCAGCCAAGATAGGGACAGAATGTTCTCTGGGGCCAACGTCCTGACTTTC,CASSQDRDRMFSGANVLTF
NA,TRBJ2-1,TRBV18,NA,TGTGCCAGCTCACCGTCTCAGAATGACTACAATGAGCAGTTCTTC,CASSPSQNDYNEQFF
NA,TRBJ2-2,TRBV10-2,TRBD2,TGCGCCAGCAGTGAGTCCGGCGGGGGGGCTGGCACCGGGGAGCTGTTTTTT,CASSESGGGAGTGELFF
once,TRBJ1-2,TRBV13,TRBD1,TGTGCCAGCAGCTTAGATGTAGGGGGCGACTATGGCTACACCTTC,CASSLDVGGDYGYTF
few,TRBJ1-5,TRBV27,NA,TGTGCCAGCAGTCTCCAGGGATTCAATCAGCCCCAGCATTTT,CASSLQGFNQPQHF